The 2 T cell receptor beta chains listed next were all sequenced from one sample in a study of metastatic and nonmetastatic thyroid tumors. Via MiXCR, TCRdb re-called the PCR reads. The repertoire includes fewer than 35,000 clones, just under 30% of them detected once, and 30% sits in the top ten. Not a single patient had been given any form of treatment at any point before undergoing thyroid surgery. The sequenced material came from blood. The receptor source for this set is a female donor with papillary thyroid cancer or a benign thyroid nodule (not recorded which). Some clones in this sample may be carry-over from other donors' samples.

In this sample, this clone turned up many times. The CDR3 nucleotides are TGTGCCAGCAGACCAGAACTAGTATCCGGGGAGCTGTTTTTT. Protein: CASRPELVSGELFF. The rearrangement uses TRBV2 and TRBJ2-2; the D gene is possibly TRBD2 (5 bases). The V end was cut by 6 bases, the J end by 6 bases, with 14 bases between. The germline CDR1 and CDR2 sequences are SNHLY and FYNNEI. This CDR3 region has 14 residues.

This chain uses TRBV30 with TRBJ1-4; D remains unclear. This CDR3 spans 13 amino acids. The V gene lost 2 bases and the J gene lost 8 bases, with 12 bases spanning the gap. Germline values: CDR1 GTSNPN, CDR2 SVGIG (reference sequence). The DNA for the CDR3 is TGTGCCTGGAGTAGGCAGAATGCGGAAAAACTGTTTTTT. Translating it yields CAWSRQNAEKLFF.